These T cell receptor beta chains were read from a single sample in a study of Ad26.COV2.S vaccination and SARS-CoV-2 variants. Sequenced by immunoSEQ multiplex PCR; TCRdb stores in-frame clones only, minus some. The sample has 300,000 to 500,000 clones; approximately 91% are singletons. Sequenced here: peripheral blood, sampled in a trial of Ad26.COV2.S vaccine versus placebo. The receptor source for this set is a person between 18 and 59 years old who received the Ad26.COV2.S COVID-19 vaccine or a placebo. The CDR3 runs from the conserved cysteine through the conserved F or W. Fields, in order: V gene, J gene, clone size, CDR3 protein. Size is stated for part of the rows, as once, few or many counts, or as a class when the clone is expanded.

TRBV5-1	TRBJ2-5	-	CASMTSGGGEETQYF
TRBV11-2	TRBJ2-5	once	CASSLASLVETQYF
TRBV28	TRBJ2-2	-	CASSLVGLADTGELFF
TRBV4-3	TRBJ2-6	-	CASSQEYRIGTGANVLTF
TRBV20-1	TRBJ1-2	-	CSAPGGYGYTF
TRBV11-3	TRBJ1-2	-	CAGDRGYTF
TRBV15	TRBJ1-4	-	CATSRDQNEKLFF
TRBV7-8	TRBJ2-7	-	CASSLTGRDEQYF
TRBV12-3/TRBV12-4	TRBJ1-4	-	CASSLKGAWELFF
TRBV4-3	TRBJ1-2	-	CASSQEIGAGRYYGYTF
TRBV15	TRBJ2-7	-	CATSRGLTYEQYF
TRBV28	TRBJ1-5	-	CASSNRPPQHF
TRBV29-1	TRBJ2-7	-	CSVAIETEAYEQYF
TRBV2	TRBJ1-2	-	CASRGTVYGYTF
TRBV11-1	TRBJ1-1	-	CASSLDRGGNTEAFF
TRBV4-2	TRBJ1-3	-	CASSPPGQAEFGNTIYF
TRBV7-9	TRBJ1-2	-	CASSRDRGLDGYTF
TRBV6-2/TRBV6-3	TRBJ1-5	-	CASSPGRTAIKPQHF
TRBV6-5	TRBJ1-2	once	CARQPCRVSYGYTF
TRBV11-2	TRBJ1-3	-	CASSLAPGGISGNTIYF
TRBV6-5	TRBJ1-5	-	CASRGVEGRNQPQHF
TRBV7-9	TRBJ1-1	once	CASSFRQGETIGAFF
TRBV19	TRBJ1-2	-	CASSIAGGINYGYTF
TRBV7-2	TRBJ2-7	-	CASSLRRGGTYEQYF
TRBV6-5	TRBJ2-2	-	CASTHPGTGELFF
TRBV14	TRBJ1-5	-	CASSQGGNQPQHF
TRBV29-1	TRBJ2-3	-	CSEKGQGWADTQYF
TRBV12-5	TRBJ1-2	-	CASGLVPGYGYTF